The clone carrying this TCR beta chain was detected only once. The data were taken from a study of blood T cell repertoires in COVID-19. In germline, CDR1 is KGHSH, CDR2 LQKENI. The CDR3 loop spans 15 amino acids. Trimming shortened V by 6 bases and J by 1 base, and 14 bases separated the two germline ends. Per the original methods: Reference gene primer amplification yielded estimated nucleated cell counts. Data came from immunoSEQ multiplex PCR; TCRdb stores just in-frame clones and leaves some out. D and trimming were read from the DNA, whereas the V and J calls and clone size are those reported in that table. The sample gives over 300,000 clones, roughly 90% of which show up once; more than 1% is in the top ten.

The clonotype was recovered from a man aged 40-50 years with acute or convalescent COVID-19. Sequencing was performed on peripheral blood. The chain combines TRBV18 with TRBJ2-3, with D possibly matching TRBD1 (6 bases). DNA for the CDR3: TGTGCCAGCTCGGGGAGAGGGGGTGGCACAGATACGCAGTATTTT. Its protein product is CASSGRGGGTDTQYF.